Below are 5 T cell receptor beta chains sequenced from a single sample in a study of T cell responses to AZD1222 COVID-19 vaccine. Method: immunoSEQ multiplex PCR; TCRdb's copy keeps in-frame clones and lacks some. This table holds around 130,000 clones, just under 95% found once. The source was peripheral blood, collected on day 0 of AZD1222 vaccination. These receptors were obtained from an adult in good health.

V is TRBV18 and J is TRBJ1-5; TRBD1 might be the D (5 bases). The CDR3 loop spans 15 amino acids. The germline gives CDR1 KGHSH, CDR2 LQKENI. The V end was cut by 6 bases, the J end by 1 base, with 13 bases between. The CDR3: CASSLGPGSNQPQHF. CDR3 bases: TGTGCCAGCTCGTTGGGGCCGGGGAGCAATCAGCCCCAGCATTTT. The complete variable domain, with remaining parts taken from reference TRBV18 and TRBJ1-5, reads NAGVMQNPRHLVRRRGQEARLRCSPMKGHSHVYWYRQLPEEGLKFMVYLQKENIIDESGMPKERFSAEFPKEGPSILRIQQVVRGDSAAYFCASSLGPGSNQPQHFGDGTRLSIL.

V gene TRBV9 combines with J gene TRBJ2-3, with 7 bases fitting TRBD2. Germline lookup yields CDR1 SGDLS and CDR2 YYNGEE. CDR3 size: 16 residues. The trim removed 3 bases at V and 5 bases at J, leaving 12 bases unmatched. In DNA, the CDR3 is TGTGCCAGCAGCGCTAGCGGAAGAGAGAGGGTAGATACGCAGTATTTT. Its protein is CASSASGRERVDTQYF. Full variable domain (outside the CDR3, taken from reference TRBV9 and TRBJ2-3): DSGVTQTPKHLITATGQRVTLRCSPRSGDLSVYWYQQSLDQGLQFLIQYYNGEERAKGNILERFSAQQFPDLHSELNLSSLELGDSALYFCASSASGRERVDTQYFGPGTRLTVL.

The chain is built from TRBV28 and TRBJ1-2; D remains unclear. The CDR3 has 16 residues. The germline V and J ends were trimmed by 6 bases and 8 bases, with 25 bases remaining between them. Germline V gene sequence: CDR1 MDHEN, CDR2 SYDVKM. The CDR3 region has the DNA TGTGCCAGCAGCCCACCGTCTGAAGGGTCCCTTTGGGGCTACACCTTC. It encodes CASSPPSEGSLWGYTF.

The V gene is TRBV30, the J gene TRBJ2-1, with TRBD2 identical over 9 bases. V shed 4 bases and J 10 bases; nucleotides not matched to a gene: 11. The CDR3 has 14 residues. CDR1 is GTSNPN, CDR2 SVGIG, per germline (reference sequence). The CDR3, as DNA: TGTGCCTGGAAGGTCTTAGCGGGAGTCGGGGAGCAGTTCTTC. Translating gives CAWKVLAGVGEQFF.

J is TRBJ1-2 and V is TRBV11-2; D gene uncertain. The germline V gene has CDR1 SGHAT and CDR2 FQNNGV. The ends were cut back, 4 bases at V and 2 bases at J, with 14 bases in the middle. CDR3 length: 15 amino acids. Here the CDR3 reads CASSSERTVNYGYTF. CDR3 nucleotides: TGTGCCAGCAGCTCCGAACGCACAGTCAACTATGGCTACACCTTC.